This passage covers 5 T cell receptor beta chains from one sample sequenced in a study of cytomegalovirus exposure and HLA in healthy donors. Use of 60 Vbeta and 13 Jbeta primers characterized the PCR. Produced via immunoSEQ multiplex PCR; TCRdb's table is partial and in-frame only. The sample lists 70,000 to 95,000 clones; 62% were seen once. Sequenced: PBMCs. Receptors were obtained from a young woman in good health and CMV-seropositive.

In this sample, this clone turned up a few times. The genes are TRBV28 and TRBJ1-5, with D possibly matching TRBD1 (5 bases). Germline CDR1 and CDR2: MDHEN and SYDVKM. Between the trimmed V and J ends, which lost 7 bases and 4 bases, there was a span of 29 bases. The CDR3 loop spans 19 amino acids. The CDR3 DNA reads as TGTGCCAGCAACCTCAAAGGGACCGTTATGGGGGGGGGAAATCAGCCCCAGCATTTT. It codes for CASNLKGTVMGGGNQPQHF.

The gene calls are TRBV5-1 and TRBJ2-1, with 11 bases lining up with TRBD2. With 4 bases clipped from V and 10 bases from J, the junction kept 16 bases outside the gene matches. CDR1 is SGHRS, CDR2 YFSETQ, per germline. The CDR3 is made up of 17 amino acids. The chain's CDR3 is CASSLLSGGAGYSEQFF. The CDR3 DNA is TGCGCCAGCAGCCTTCTTAGCGGGGGGGCCGGTTATAGCGAGCAGTTCTTC. Drawing the rest from reference TRBV5-1 and TRBJ2-1, the complete variable domain is KAGVTQTPRYLIKTRGQQVTLSCSPISGHRSVSWYQQTPGQGLQFLFEYFSETQRNKGNFPGRFSGRQFSNSRSEMNVSTLELGDSALYLCASSLLSGGAGYSEQFFGPGTRLTVL.

V usage is TRBV6-1 and J usage is TRBJ1-2; TRBD1 matches at 9 bases. Germline CDR1 is MNHNS and CDR2 is SASEGT. Germline trimming cut 5 bases from V and 6 bases from J; bases unmatched to any gene: 7. This CDR3 is built from 14 residues. CDR3 nucleotides: TGTGCCAGCAGTAGGGACAGGGCGAGGGATGGCTACACCTTC. Translation: CASSRDRARDGYTF.

The V call is TRBV6-5, the J call TRBJ1-2; D possibly corresponds to TRBD1 (6 bases). Germline V gives CDR1 MNHEY, CDR2 SVGAGI. V lost 0 bases and J 7 bases, leaving 9 bases between the germline ends. The CDR3 is made up of 13 amino acids. The chain's CDR3 is CASSYSRRGGYTF. CDR3 DNA: TGTGCCAGCAGTTACTCCCGCAGGGGTGGCTACACCTTC.

This clone occurred many times. This chain connects TRBV7-9 to TRBJ2-1, with 8 nucleotides matching TRBD1. The CDR3 length is 15 residues. Losses at the gene ends were 5 bases for V and 6 bases for J; bases not matched to a gene: 9. Germline CDR1 SEHNR, CDR2 FQNEAQ (reference sequence). The CDR3 DNA is TGTGCCAGCAGCGACCGGGCAGGGACAGGCAATGAGCAGTTCTTC. It is translated as CASSDRAGTGNEQFF.